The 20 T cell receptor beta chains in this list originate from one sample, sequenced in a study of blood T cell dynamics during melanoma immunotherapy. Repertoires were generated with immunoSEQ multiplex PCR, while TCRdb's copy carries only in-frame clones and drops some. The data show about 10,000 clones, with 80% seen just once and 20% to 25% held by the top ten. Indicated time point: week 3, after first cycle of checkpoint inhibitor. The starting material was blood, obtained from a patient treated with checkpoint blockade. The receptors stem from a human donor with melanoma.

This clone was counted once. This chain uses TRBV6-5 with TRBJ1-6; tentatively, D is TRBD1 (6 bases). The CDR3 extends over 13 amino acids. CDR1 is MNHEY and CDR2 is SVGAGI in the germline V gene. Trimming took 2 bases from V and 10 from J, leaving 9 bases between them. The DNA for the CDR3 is TGTGCCAGCAGTTACGGGGGCGGGTCACCCCTCCACTTT. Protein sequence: CASSYGGGSPLHF.

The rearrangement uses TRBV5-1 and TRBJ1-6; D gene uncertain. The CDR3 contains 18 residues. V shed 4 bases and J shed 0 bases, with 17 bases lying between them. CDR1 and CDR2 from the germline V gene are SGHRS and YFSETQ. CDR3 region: CASSPGDRPSSYNSPLHF. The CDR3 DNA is TGCGCCAGCAGCCCGGGTGACCGCCCCAGCTCCTATAATTCACCCCTCCACTTT.

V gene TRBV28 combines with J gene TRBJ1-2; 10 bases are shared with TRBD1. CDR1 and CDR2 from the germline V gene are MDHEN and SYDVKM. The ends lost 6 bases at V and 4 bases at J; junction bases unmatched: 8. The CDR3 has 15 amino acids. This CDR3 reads CASSLGQGGGYGYTF. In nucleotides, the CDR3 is TGTGCCAGCAGCCTTGGACAGGGGGGAGGCTATGGCTACACCTTC.

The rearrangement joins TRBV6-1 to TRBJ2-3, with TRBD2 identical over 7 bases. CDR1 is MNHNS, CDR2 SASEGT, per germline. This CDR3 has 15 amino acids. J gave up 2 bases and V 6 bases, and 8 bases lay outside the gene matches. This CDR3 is CASRWGGTDTDTQYF. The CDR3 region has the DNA TGTGCCAGCAGGTGGGGGGGGACTGACACAGATACGCAGTATTTT.

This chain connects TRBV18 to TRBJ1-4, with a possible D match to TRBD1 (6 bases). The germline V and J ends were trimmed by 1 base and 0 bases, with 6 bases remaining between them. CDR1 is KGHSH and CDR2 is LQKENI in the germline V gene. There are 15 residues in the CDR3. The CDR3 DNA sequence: TGTGCCAGCTCACCACAGGGGGCAACTAATGAAAAACTGTTTTTT. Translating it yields CASSPQGATNEKLFF.

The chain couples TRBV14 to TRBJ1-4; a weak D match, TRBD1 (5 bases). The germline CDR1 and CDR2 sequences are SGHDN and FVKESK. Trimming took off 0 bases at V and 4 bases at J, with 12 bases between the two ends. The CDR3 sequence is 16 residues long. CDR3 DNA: TGTGCCAGCAGCCAAGAGAGGAGGGGAATTAATGAAAAACTGTTTTTT. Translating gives CASSQERRGINEKLFF. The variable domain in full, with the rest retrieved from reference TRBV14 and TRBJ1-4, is EAGVTQFPSHSVIEKGQTVTLRCDPISGHDNLYWYRRVMGKEIKFLLHFVKESKQDESGMPNNRFLAERTGGTYSTLKVQPAELEDSGVYFCASSQERRGINEKLFFGSGTQLSVL.

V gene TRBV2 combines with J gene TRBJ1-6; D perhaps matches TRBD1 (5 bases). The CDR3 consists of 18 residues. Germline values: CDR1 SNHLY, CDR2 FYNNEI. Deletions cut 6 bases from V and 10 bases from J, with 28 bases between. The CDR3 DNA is TGTGCCAGCAGCGGCGCCATCCAGGGCAGGCAAGTTCAATCACCCCTCCACTTT. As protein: CASSGAIQGRQVQSPLHF.

The CDR3 loop is CASRFGTEVENEQFF. CDR3 sequence (DNA): TGTGCCAGCAGGTTCGGGACAGAAGTTGAGAATGAGCAGTTCTTC. The chain is built from TRBV5-4 and TRBJ2-1; the match to TRBD1 covers 7 bases. The CDR3 totals 15 residues. The V and J ends lost 5 bases and 7 bases, in that order; junction bases with no gene match: 12. CDR1 and CDR2 (germline): SGHNT, YYREEE (reference sequence).

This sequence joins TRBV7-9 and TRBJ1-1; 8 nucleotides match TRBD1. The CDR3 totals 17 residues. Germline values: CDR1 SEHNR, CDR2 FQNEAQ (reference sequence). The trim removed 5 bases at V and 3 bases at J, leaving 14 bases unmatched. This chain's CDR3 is CASSPRPGGNIYTEAFF. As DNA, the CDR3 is TGTGCCAGCAGCCCCCGGCCAGGGGGCAATATATACACTGAAGCTTTCTTT.

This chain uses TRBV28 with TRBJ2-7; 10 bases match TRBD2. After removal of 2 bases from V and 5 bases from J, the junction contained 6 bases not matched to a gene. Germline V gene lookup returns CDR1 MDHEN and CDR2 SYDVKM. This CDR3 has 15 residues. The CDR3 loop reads CASSLALAGVDEQYF. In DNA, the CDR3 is TGTGCCAGCAGTTTAGCCCTAGCGGGAGTGGACGAGCAGTACTTC. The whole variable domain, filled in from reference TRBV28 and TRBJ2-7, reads DVKVTQSSRYLVKRTGEKVFLECVQDMDHENMFWYRQDPGLGLRLIYFSYDVKMKEKGDIPEGYSVSREKKERFSLILESASTNQTSMYLCASSLALAGVDEQYFGPGTRLTVT.

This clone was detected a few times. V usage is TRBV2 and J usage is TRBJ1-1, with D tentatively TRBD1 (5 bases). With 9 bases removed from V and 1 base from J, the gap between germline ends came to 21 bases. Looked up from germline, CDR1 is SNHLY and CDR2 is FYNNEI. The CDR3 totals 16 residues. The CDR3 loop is CASEEGSLLGNTEAFF. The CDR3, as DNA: TGTGCCAGTGAGGAGGGGAGTTTATTAGGGAACACTGAAGCTTTCTTT.

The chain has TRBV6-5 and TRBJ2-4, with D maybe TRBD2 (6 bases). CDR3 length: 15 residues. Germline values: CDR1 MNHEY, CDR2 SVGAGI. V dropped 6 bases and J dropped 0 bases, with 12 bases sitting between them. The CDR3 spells CASRPSGLAKNIQYF. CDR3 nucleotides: TGTGCCAGCAGGCCCAGCGGGCTAGCCAAAAACATTCAGTACTTC.

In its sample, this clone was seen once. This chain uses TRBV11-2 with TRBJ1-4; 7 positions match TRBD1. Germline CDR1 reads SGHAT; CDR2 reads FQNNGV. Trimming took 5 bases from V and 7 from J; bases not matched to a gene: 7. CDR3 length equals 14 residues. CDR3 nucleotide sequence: TGTGCCAGCAGCCCCTCATGGACAGGTGAAAAACTGTTTTTT. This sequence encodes CASSPSWTGEKLFF.

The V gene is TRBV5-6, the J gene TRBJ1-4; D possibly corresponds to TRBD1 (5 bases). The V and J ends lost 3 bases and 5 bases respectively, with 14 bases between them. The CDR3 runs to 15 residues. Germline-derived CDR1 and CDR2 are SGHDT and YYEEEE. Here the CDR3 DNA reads TGTGCCAGCAGCTATCTTCAGGGAGGGAATGAAAAACTGTTTTTT. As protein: CASSYLQGGNEKLFF.

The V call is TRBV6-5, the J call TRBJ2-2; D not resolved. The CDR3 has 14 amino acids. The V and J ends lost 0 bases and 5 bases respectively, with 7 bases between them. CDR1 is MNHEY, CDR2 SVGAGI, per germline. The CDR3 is CASSYSPRTGELFF. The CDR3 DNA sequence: TGTGCCAGCAGTTACTCTCCGAGGACCGGGGAGCTGTTTTTT.

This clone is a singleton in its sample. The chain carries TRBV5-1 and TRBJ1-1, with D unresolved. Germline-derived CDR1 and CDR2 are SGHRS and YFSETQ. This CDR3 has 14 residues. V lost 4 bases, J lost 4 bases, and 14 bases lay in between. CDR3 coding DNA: TGCGCCAGCAGCACCGGTTCGGGGAGCACTGAAGCTTTCTTT. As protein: CASSTGSGSTEAFF. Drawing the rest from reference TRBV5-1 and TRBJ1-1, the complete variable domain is KAGVTQTPRYLIKTRGQQVTLSCSPISGHRSVSWYQQTPGQGLQFLFEYFSETQRNKGNFPGRFSGRQFSNSRSEMNVSTLELGDSALYLCASSTGSGSTEAFFGQGTRLTVV.

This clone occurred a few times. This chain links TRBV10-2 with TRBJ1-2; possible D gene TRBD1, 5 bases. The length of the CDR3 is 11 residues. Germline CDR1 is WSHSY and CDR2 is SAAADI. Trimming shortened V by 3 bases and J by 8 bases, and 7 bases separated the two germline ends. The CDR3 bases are TGCGCCAGCAGTGATGGGGACGGCTACACCTTC. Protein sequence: CASSDGDGYTF.

CDR3 amino acids: CASSLSSTGANVLTF. CDR3 bases: TGTGCCAGCAGCTTAAGCTCAACTGGGGCCAACGTCCTGACTTTC. This sequence joins TRBV7-3 and TRBJ2-6, with D unresolved. The V gene's germline CDR1 is SGHTA and CDR2 FQGTGA. V lost 1 base, J lost 2 bases, and 6 bases lay in between. This CDR3 region has 15 residues.

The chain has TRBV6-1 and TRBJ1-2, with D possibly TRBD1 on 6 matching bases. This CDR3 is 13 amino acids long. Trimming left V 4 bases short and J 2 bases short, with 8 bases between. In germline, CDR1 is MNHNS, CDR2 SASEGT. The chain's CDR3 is CASSVTGNYGYTF. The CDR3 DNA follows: TGTGCCAGCAGTGTAACAGGGAACTATGGCTACACCTTC.

The CDR3 reads CASSLGAGGYTF. The CDR3 DNA sequence: TGTGCCAGCAGTCTGGGGGCTGGTGGCTACACCTTC. This chain uses TRBV25-1 with TRBJ1-2; TRBD1 might be the D (6 bases). Germline V gene sequence: CDR1 MGHDK, CDR2 SYGVNS. Trimming pared 5 bases from V and 7 bases from J, leaving 11 bases between. This CDR3 has 12 amino acids.